Shown below are 14 T cell receptor beta chains from a single sample sequenced in a study of T-cell reconstitution after alpha-beta-depleted transplantation in children. Unique molecular identifiers were used in preparing the TCRbeta library. A single record per CDR3 protein comes from TCRdb applying MiXCR to the PCR reads. The sample comprises 200,000 to 250,000 distinct CDR3 sequences, around 12% of which are singletons, and around 2.5% rests with the top ten. The sample consisted of PBMCs from the stem cell graft donor, taken from the stem cell graft. These receptors were taken from a human donor who donated a stem cell graft to a child with acute lymphoblastic leukemia.

The chain joins TRBV25-1 to TRBJ2-1; either TRBD1 or TRBD2 may supply D (6 bases each). The length of the CDR3 is 11 residues. V dropped 5 bases and J dropped 10 bases, with 9 bases sitting between them. The germline V gene encodes CDR1 MGHDK and CDR2 SYGVNS. The CDR3 loop reads CASSRGGEQFF. The CDR3 DNA reads TGTGCCAGCAGTAGAGGGGGGGAGCAGTTCTTC.

This clonotype was seen more than once but under ten times. The genes are TRBV7-8 and TRBJ2-5; D is perhaps TRBD2 (5 bases). Trimming pared 8 bases from V and 4 bases from J, leaving 23 bases between. Germline V gene lookup returns CDR1 SGHVS and CDR2 FQNEAQ. The CDR3 sequence is 16 residues long. CDR3: CASPALEGRFRETQYF. The CDR3 region has the DNA TGTGCCAGCCCTGCCTTAGAGGGTAGATTTCGAGAGACCCAGTACTTC.

This clonotype was detected ten times or more. The gene calls are TRBV30 and TRBJ2-7, with D perhaps matching TRBD2 (5 bases). The V and J ends lost 2 bases and 2 bases respectively, with 10 bases between them. This CDR3 is built from 13 residues. Germline CDR1 and CDR2: GTSNPN and SVGIG (reference sequence). The CDR3 bases are TGTGCCTGGAGTTCCGACGGGACCTACGAGCAGTACTTC. This codes for CAWSSDGTYEQYF.

There are many counts of this clonotype. The rearrangement joins TRBV7-2 to TRBJ2-1; no clear D. CDR1 is SGHTA, CDR2 FQGNSA, per germline. Trimming removed 3 bases from V and 4 bases from J, with 13 bases in between. CDR3 length: 15 amino acids. CDR3 residues: CASSLQTHPYNEQFF. The CDR3 DNA follows: TGTGCCAGCAGCTTGCAGACACACCCATACAATGAGCAGTTCTTC.

This clonotype was recorded at least ten times. V gene TRBV19 combines with J gene TRBJ1-2; D gene uncertain. CDR1 and CDR2 from the germline V gene are LNHDA and SQIVND (reference sequence). This CDR3 spans 14 amino acids. Trimming cost V 5 bases and J 4 bases, with 14 bases left between them. In nucleotides, the CDR3 is TGTGCCAGTAGTCCGAGTGGCGCGTTCTATGGCTACACCTTC. Translation: CASSPSGAFYGYTF.

Turning to this clonotype: The junction does not match germline at one end; this may be a read error. The chain couples TRBV10-3 to TRBJ2-4; TRBD1 matches 9 bases. Germline V gene sequence: CDR1 ENHRY, CDR2 SYGVKD. The CDR3 runs 16 residues. The CDR3 DNA reads TGTGCCATCAGTGCCAACCCGGGACAGGGAATGAACAGTCAGTACTTC. Residues: CAISANPGQGMNSQYF.

This clonotype was seen at least ten times. The chain couples TRBV27 to TRBJ1-3; 10 nucleotides agree with TRBD1. The CDR3 consists of 16 residues. V gave up 5 bases and J gave up 0 bases; unmatched junction bases: 4. Per germline, CDR1 MNHEY and CDR2 SMNVEV (reference sequence). CDR3 in amino acids: CASSTGQGHSGNTIYF. In nucleotides, the CDR3 is TGTGCCAGCAGTACGGGACAGGGGCACTCTGGAAACACCATATATTTT.

This chain uses TRBV7-9 with TRBJ2-3; D possibly corresponds to TRBD2 (5 bases). Germline assignment: CDR1 SEHNR and CDR2 FQNEAQ (reference sequence). V lost 6 bases and J 2 bases, leaving 15 bases between the germline ends. The CDR3 sequence is 15 residues long. The CDR3 sequence: CASRSPSGPTDTQYF. The CDR3 DNA sequence: TGTGCCAGCAGGTCGCCCAGCGGACCCACAGATACGCAGTATTTT.

A note on this clonotype: A clone one base away is much larger, so this may be a read error. V is TRBV29-1 and J is TRBJ2-3, with D tentatively TRBD1 (6 bases). V was pared by 8 bases and J by 6 bases, with 18 bases between. The CDR3 runs to 13 residues. Germline V CDR1 and CDR2: SQVTM, ANQGSEA. The chain's CDR3 is CSSTGGKGDTQYF. The CDR3 DNA reads as TGCAGCTCCACTGGGGGCAAGGGTGATACGCAGTATTTT.

This clonotype showed up many times. The chain uses TRBV4-3 and TRBJ2-7; 8 nucleotides align to TRBD1. V shed 2 bases, J shed 4 bases, and the junction held 19 bases outside the gene matches. The germline V gene encodes CDR1 LGHNA and CDR2 YSLEER. CDR3 length: 19 amino acids. The CDR3 loop reads CASSQKTGTGDGFSYEQYF. The CDR3, as DNA: TGCGCCAGCAGCCAAAAAACCGGGACAGGCGATGGTTTTTCATACGAGCAGTACTTC.

At least ten counts were recorded for this clonotype. This chain joins TRBV6-1 and TRBJ1-6; the D is unclear. The CDR3 totals 13 residues. V gave up 5 bases and J gave up 4 bases, with 6 bases separating them. From germline, CDR1 is MNHNS and CDR2 SASEGT. This chain's CDR3 is CASSTAYNSPLHF. CDR3 sequence (DNA): TGTGCCAGCAGTACCGCTTATAATTCACCCCTCCACTTT.

Details on this clonotype: At one of its ends the junction is not consistent with the germline gene, which may arise from a read error. The rearrangement uses TRBV29-1 and TRBJ2-4; the match to TRBD1 covers 7 bases. Germline assignment: CDR1 SQVTM and CDR2 ANQGSEA. The CDR3 is 12 amino acids. The CDR3 sequence is CSVGDSKNSQYF. The CDR3 coding sequence is TGCAGCGTTGGGGACAGCAAAAACAGTCAGTACTTC.

This clonotype occurred many times. V is TRBV5-1 and J is TRBJ2-7; perhaps TRBD2 as D (5 bases). Germline V gene sequence: CDR1 SGHRS, CDR2 YFSETQ. This CDR3 comprises 13 residues. Trimming removed 3 bases from V and 1 base from J, with 8 bases in between. Here the CDR3 DNA reads TGCGCCAGCAGCTCTGGACTGTCCTACGAGCAGTACTTC. This translates into CASSSGLSYEQYF.

The sample holds many counts of this clonotype. The V call is TRBV3-1, the J call TRBJ2-7, with no clear D. Germline values: CDR1 LGHDT, CDR2 YNNKEL (reference sequence). The CDR3 is 14 amino acids. Trimming cost V 3 bases and J 6 bases, with 15 bases left between them. The CDR3 is CASSHPADSREQYF. The CDR3 coding sequence is TGTGCCAGCAGCCACCCGGCGGATAGTCGCGAGCAGTACTTC.